This T cell receptor beta chain was found in a study of T cells in Graves' hyperthyroidism and ophthalmopathy. Notes on this clonotype: Its antigen is unknown.

Amplified regions were TCR beta CDR3 sequences from RNA transcripts. TCR CDR3 underwent first-round RT-PCR with the HTBI primer set. TCRdb reprocessed the multiplex PCR reads with MiXCR, giving one entry per CDR3 protein. This sample has 490,000 or so distinct CDR3 sequences, with 46% found just once. The CDR3 spans 15 residues. The V gene lost 10 bases and the J gene lost 6 bases, with 25 bases spanning the gap. Per germline, CDR1 WSHSY and CDR2 SAAADI. Study observations and caveats: Classification by a 13 V-J model distinguished ophthalmopathy from stable hyperthyroidism. Most expanded thyroid clonotypes above 0.001 recurred in blood.

What was sequenced was peripheral blood or thyroid tissue (not recorded which). The rearrangement joins TRBV10-2 to TRBJ2-7; a weak D match, TRBD2 (6 bases). This receptor was taken from an adult woman with Graves' disease, either hyperthyroidism or ophthalmopathy (not recorded which). The chain's CDR3 is CATGGPSGSAGEQYF. The CDR3 DNA sequence: TGCGCCACCGGGGGTCCCAGCGGTTCGGCGGGCGAGCAGTACTTC.